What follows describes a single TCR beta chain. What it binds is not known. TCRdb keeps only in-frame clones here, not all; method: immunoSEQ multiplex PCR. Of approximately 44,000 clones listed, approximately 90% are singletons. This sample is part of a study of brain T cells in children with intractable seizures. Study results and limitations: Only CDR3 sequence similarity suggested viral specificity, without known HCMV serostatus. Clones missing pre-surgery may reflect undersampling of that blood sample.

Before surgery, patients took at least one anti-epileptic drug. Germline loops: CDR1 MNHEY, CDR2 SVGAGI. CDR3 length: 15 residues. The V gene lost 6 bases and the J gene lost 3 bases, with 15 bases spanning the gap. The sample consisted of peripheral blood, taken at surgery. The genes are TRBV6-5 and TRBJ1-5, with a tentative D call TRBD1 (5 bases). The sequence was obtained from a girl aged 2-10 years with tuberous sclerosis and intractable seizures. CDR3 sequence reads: CASRGDETLNQPQHF. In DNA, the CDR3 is TGTGCCAGCAGGGGGGACGAAACCCTCAATCAGCCCCAGCATTTT.